These T cell receptor beta chains were read from a single sample in a study of blood T cell repertoires in COVID-19. Clones were sequenced by immunoSEQ multiplex PCR, and TCRdb holds only the in-frame ones, with some missing. The sample consists of 70,000 or so clones, approximately 80% of them appearing once. Material for sequencing was peripheral blood. All receptors derive from a man aged 50 or older with COVID-19, enrolled during active disease. The CDR3 runs from the conserved cysteine through the conserved F or W. The D gene is left open where the match is weak. Some rows mark clone size as missing; the rest say once, few, many or name a class of expanded clone.

clone_size	d_call	v_call	j_call	cdr3_aa	cdr3_nt
NA	NA	TRBV27	TRBJ1-1	CASSLLGGGSAFF	TGTGCCAGCAGTTTACTGGGTGGCGGATCCGCTTTCTTT
NA	NA	TRBV19	TRBJ2-4	CASSIPGKNIQYF	TGTGCCAGTAGTATCCCCGGGAAAAACATTCAGTACTTC
NA	TRBD2	TRBV5-1	TRBJ2-5	CASSFGTTQETQYF	TGCGCCAGCAGCTTCGGGACTACCCAAGAGACCCAGTACTTC
NA	TRBD2	TRBV19	TRBJ2-3	CASRLGLAGGGSADTQYF	TGTGCCAGTAGGCTGGGACTAGCGGGAGGAGGGTCCGCAGATACGCAGTATTTT
NA	NA	TRBV5-5	TRBJ1-4	CASSTGGNEKLFF	TGTGCCAGCAGCACCGGGGGGAATGAAAAACTGTTTTTT
few	TRBD1	TRBV5-6	TRBJ1-2	CASSPGQGAGYGYTF	TGTGCCAGCAGCCCCGGGCAGGGGGCGGGCTATGGCTACACCTTC
NA	NA	TRBV5-1	TRBJ1-5	CASSPQGNQPQHF	TGCGCCAGCAGTCCCCAGGGAAATCAGCCCCAGCATTTT
NA	NA	TRBV29-1	TRBJ2-7	CSVGQGGYEQYF	TGCAGCGTTGGACAGGGAGGATACGAGCAGTACTTC
NA	NA	TRBV10-3	TRBJ2-5	CAIGGFGAQETQYF	TGTGCCATCGGCGGCTTTGGGGCTCAAGAGACCCAGTACTTC
NA	TRBD1	TRBV5-1	TRBJ2-7	CASSFRDRGPEQYF	TGCGCCAGCAGCTTCCGGGACAGGGGGCCCGAGCAGTACTTC
NA	NA	TRBV3-1/TRBV3-2	TRBJ2-1	CASSQSNRNEQFF	TGTGCCAGCAGCCAAAGCAACCGCAATGAGCAGTTCTTC
NA	NA	TRBV5-4	TRBJ2-5	CASSLHQFQETQYF	TGTGCCAGCAGCTTGCATCAGTTTCAAGAGACCCAGTACTTC
NA	NA	TRBV20-1	TRBJ2-3	CSASITNRLTDTQYF	TGCAGTGCTAGTATTACCAACAGGTTAACAGATACGCAGTATTTT
medium-sized	TRBD2	TRBV7-9	TRBJ2-7	CAKRAGLYEQYF	TGTGCCAAAAGAGCGGGACTCTACGAGCAGTACTTC
few	TRBD2	TRBV5-1	TRBJ2-2	CASSLDRGGSGELFF	TGCGCCAGCAGCTTGGATAGGGGAGGGTCCGGGGAGCTGTTTTTT
NA	NA	TRBV5-4	TRBJ2-1	CASSLWEDEQFF	TGTGCCAGCAGCTTGTGGGAGGATGAGCAGTTCTTC
NA	TRBD1	TRBV6-5	TRBJ1-4	CASSLDRGYEKLFF	TGTGCCAGCAGCCTGGACAGGGGTTATGAAAAACTGTTTTTT
NA	NA	TRBV7-9	TRBJ2-7	CASSLGTVQQYF	TGTGCCAGCAGCTTAGGGACAGTACAGCAGTACTTC
few	TRBD1	TRBV7-9	TRBJ2-7	CASSLRAGGTYEQYF	TGTGCCAGCAGCTTAAGGGCAGGGGGTACCTACGAGCAGTACTTC
NA	TRBD2	TRBV6-2/TRBV6-3	TRBJ2-1	CASSPGLASSEQFF	TGTGCCAGCAGTCCGGGACTAGCCTCCTCTGAGCAGTTCTTC
NA	NA	TRBV25-1	TRBJ2-7	CASSARPISYEQYF	TGTGCCAGCAGTGCGCGCCCGATCTCCTACGAGCAGTACTTC
NA	NA	TRBV20-1	TRBJ2-7	CSAPKGYEQYF	TGCAGTGCCCCAAAGGGGTACGAGCAGTACTTC
once	TRBD1	TRBV28	TRBJ1-1	CASSRLQQGKTEAFF	TGTGCCAGCAGTCGCCTACAACAGGGGAAGACTGAAGCTTTCTTT
NA	TRBD1	TRBV19	TRBJ2-7	CASSTAGTDYEQYF	TGTGCCAGTAGTACTGCCGGGACAGACTACGAGCAGTACTTC
NA	NA	TRBV6-5	TRBJ2-7	CAVGRTLGGYEQYF	TGTGCCGTGGGGAGGACCCTAGGCGGCTACGAGCAGTACTTC
few	NA	TRBV6-5	TRBJ1-2	CASAAATNYGYTF	TGTGCCTCGGCGGCAGCTACTAACTATGGCTACACCTTC
NA	TRBD1	TRBV30	TRBJ1-4	CAWSVTGAEKLFF	TGTGCCTGGAGTGTAACAGGGGCTGAAAAACTGTTTTTT
many	NA	TRBV18	TRBJ2-3	CASSPRDTLTDTQYF	TGTGCCAGCTCACCCCGGGACACCCTCACAGATACGCAGTATTTT
NA	TRBD2	TRBV14	TRBJ2-1	CASSHRAGTSAVNEQFF	TGTGCCAGCAGCCACCGCGCCGGGACTAGCGCAGTGAATGAGCAGTTCTTC
NA	NA	TRBV6-5	TRBJ2-7	CASSRSVHEQYF	TGTGCCAGCAGCCGGAGTGTCCACGAGCAGTACTTC
NA	NA	TRBV6-5	TRBJ2-7	CASSPRGYEQYF	TGTGCCAGCAGTCCCCGGGGTTACGAGCAGTACTTC
NA	TRBD2	TRBV24-1	TRBJ2-2	CATSALTSGSTGELFF	TGTGCCACCAGTGCTTTGACTAGCGGGAGCACCGGGGAGCTGTTTTTT
NA	NA	TRBV24-1	TRBJ1-5	CATSDAGVGQPQHF	TGTGCCACCAGTGATGCAGGGGTTGGCCAGCCCCAGCATTTT
NA	TRBD2	TRBV4-3	TRBJ2-7	CASSRSGSSSYEQYF	TGCGCCAGCAGCCGTAGCGGGAGTTCCTCCTACGAGCAGTACTTC
few	NA	TRBV28	TRBJ2-1	CASSLSGYNEQFF	TGTGCCAGCAGTTTAAGCGGATACAATGAGCAGTTCTTC
NA	TRBD2	TRBV5-1	TRBJ2-4	CASSPLAGAKNIQYF	TGCGCCAGCAGCCCCCTAGCGGGAGCCAAAAACATTCAGTACTTC
NA	NA	TRBV5-1	TRBJ1-6	CASSLAGQPSPLHF	TGCGCCAGCAGCTTGGCAGGACAACCTTCACCCCTCCACTTT
NA	TRBD1	TRBV11-2	TRBJ2-1	CASSFNRDSNEQFF	TGTGCCAGCAGCTTTAACCGGGACAGCAATGAGCAGTTCTTC
NA	TRBD1	TRBV5-1	TRBJ2-7	CASSLGTGGPYEQYF	TGCGCCAGCAGCCTAGGGACAGGGGGCCCCTACGAGCAGTACTTC
NA	TRBD1	TRBV11-2	TRBJ2-7	CASSLGGGYLSYEQYF	TGTGCCAGCAGCTTAGGAGGGGGCTACCTCTCCTACGAGCAGTACTTC
NA	TRBD2	TRBV7-2	TRBJ2-3	CASSLASGTSGGTDTQYF	TGTGCCAGCAGCTTAGCCTCTGGGACTAGCGGGGGCACAGATACGCAGTATTTT
NA	TRBD2	TRBV28	TRBJ2-3	CASSLVLAGSYTDTQYF	TGTGCCAGCAGTTTAGTACTAGCGGGCTCATACACAGATACGCAGTATTTT
once	TRBD1	TRBV5-1	TRBJ1-3	CASSLYSGTAGNTIYF	TGCGCCAGCAGCTTGTACTCTGGGACAGCTGGAAACACCATATATTTT
NA	NA	TRBV19	TRBJ2-7	CASSISGYEQYF	TGTGCCAGTAGTATATCAGGGTACGAGCAGTACTTC
NA	NA	TRBV7-8	TRBJ1-5	CASSNRRENSNQPQHF	TGTGCCAGCAGCAACAGGAGAGAAAATAGCAATCAGCCCCAGCATTTT
NA	TRBD2	TRBV5-1	TRBJ2-5	CASSSGSSGRWETQYF	TGCGCCAGCAGCTCGGGATCTAGCGGGAGGTGGGAGACCCAGTACTTC
NA	TRBD1	TRBV6-6	TRBJ1-4	CASSSTRTGTQEKLFF	TGTGCCAGCAGTTCTACAAGGACAGGGACGCAGGAAAAACTGTTTTTT
NA	TRBD1	TRBV30	TRBJ1-6	CAWSQGQVNSPLHF	TGTGCCTGGAGTCAGGGACAGGTCAATTCACCCCTCCACTTT
NA	TRBD2	TRBV6-5	TRBJ2-1	CASRRAGGDEQFF	TGTGCCAGCAGGCGAGCGGGAGGAGATGAGCAGTTCTTC
NA	NA	TRBV9	TRBJ2-6	CASSADNSGANVLTF	TGTGCCAGCAGTGCGGACAACTCTGGGGCCAACGTCCTGACTTTC
NA	TRBD1	TRBV6-2/TRBV6-3	TRBJ1-4	CASSYPRDSAEKLFF	TGTGCCAGCAGTTACCCCCGGGACAGCGCTGAAAAACTGTTTTTT
NA	NA	TRBV6-5	TRBJ1-3	CASSYSRPSSGNTIYF	TGTGCCAGCAGTTACTCACGTCCGAGCTCTGGAAACACCATATATTTT
few	NA	TRBV2	TRBJ2-7	CASSATLSYEQYF	TGTGCCAGCAGTGCCACTTTGTCCTACGAGCAGTACTTC